This T cell receptor (beta chain) was identified in a study of blood T cell repertoires in COVID-19. Assay: immunoSEQ multiplex PCR; the TCRdb copy retains only in-frame clones and omits some. The sample consists of 200,000 to 300,000 clones, about 90% of them appearing once. The CDR3 is 12 residues long. The V gene end was trimmed by 2 bases and the J gene end by 3 bases; junction bases not matched to a gene: 1. The V gene's germline CDR1 is GTSNPN and CDR2 SVGIG (reference sequence). Sequencing was done on a sample of peripheral blood. The rearrangement uses TRBV30 and TRBJ2-7, with TRBD1 matching 7 bases. The receptor's source is a woman aged 30 to 39 who had recovered from COVID-19. The chain's CDR3 is CAWSRDSYEQYF. The DNA of the CDR3 is TGTGCCTGGAGTAGGGACAGCTACGAGCAGTACTTC. Supplemented by reference TRBV30 and TRBJ2-7, the full variable domain reads SQTIHQWPATLVQPVGSPLSLECTVEGTSNPNLYWYRQAAGRGLQLLFYSVGIGQISSEVPQNLSASRPQDRQFILSSKKLLLSDSGFYLCAWSRDSYEQYFGPGTRLTVT.